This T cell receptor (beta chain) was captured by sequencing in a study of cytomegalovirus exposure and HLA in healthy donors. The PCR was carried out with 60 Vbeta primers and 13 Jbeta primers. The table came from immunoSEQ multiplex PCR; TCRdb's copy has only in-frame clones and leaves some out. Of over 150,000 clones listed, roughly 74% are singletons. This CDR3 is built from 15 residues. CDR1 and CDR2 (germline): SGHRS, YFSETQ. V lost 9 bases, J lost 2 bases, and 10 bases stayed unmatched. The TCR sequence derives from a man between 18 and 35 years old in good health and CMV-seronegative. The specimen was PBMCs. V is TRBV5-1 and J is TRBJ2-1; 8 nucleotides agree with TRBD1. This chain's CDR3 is CATLPGTGAYNEQFF. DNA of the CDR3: TGCGCCACGCTACCCGGGACAGGAGCCTACAATGAGCAGTTCTTC.